This T cell receptor beta chain was observed in a study of early T cells in non-severe SARS-CoV-2 infection. TCRdb recomputed calls from the 5' RACE reads with MiXCR, one row per CDR3 protein. The table has around 30,000 distinct CDR3 sequences, around 6% seen once. This clonotype was counted many times. Germline values: CDR1 PRHDT, CDR2 FYEKMQ (reference sequence). The CDR3 contains 17 residues. Trimming cost V 5 bases and J 6 bases; bases outside gene matches: 13. This sequence originates from an adult who was a healthcare worker with PCR-confirmed SARS-CoV-2 infection or an uninfected control (not recorded which). The chain joins TRBV13 to TRBJ2-2, with 9 bases matching TRBD2. Sequenced material: whole blood. As DNA, the CDR3 is TGTGCCAGCAGCCCCTCTGGAACTAGCGGGCGGTCCGGGGAGCTGTTTTTT. Its protein product is CASSPSGTSGRSGELFF.